This T cell receptor beta chain was documented in a study of cytomegalovirus exposure and HLA in healthy donors. Study results and limitations: TCR beta chains numbering more than 150 were designated cytomegalovirus-associated.

60 Vbeta and 13 Jbeta primers were used in PCR. The method was immunoSEQ multiplex PCR; TCRdb's version includes in-frame clones alone and lacks a portion of them. The sample contains approximately 150,000 clones, roughly 80% of which appear only once. CDR1 LGHNA and CDR2 YSLEER come from the germline V gene. V was pared by 0 bases and J by 0 bases, with 9 bases between. CDR3 length: 15 residues. The table lists this clone with a count of one. Its target is not known. The rearrangement uses TRBV4-3 and TRBJ2-7; no reliable D call. This sequence originates from a female donor in good health and CMV-seronegative. Sequencing was carried out using PBMCs. The CDR3 protein is CASSQDRAPSYEQYF. The DNA for the CDR3 is TGCGCCAGCAGCCAAGATCGAGCACCCTCCTACGAGCAGTACTTC.